These 16 T cell receptor beta chains originate from one sample sequenced in a study of T cell responses to AZD1222 COVID-19 vaccine. Method: immunoSEQ multiplex PCR; TCRdb's copy keeps in-frame clones and lacks some. This table has 100,000 to 150,000 clones, 70% to 90% appearing once. Sample: peripheral blood, taken on day 0 of AZD1222 vaccination. These receptors were collected from an adult in good health.

V is TRBV3-1 (or the pseudogene TRBV3-2) and J is TRBJ2-2; the match to TRBD1 covers 9 bases. The CDR3 contains 17 residues. Germline-derived CDR1 and CDR2 are LGHDT and YNNKEL (reference sequence). Losses at the gene ends were 0 bases for V and 6 bases for J; bases not matched to a gene: 8. CDR3 nucleotide sequence: TGTGCCAGCAGCCAAGACGGGACAGGGTCTCTTTCCGGGGAGCTGTTTTTT. Translated: CASSQDGTGSLSGELFF.

The chain links TRBV24-1 to TRBJ2-1; TRBD2 agrees at 10 bases. There are 16 residues in the CDR3. The germline gives CDR1 KGHDR, CDR2 SFDVKD. After removal of 4 bases from V and 3 bases from J, the junction contained 5 bases not matched to a gene. The CDR3: CATSEPRTSGYNEQFF. The CDR3 bases are TGTGCCACCAGTGAGCCAAGGACTAGCGGCTACAATGAGCAGTTCTTC.

The gene calls are TRBV4-3 and TRBJ1-2; possible D gene TRBD1, 6 bases. Looked up from germline, CDR1 is LGHNA and CDR2 is YSLEER. V was shortened by 0 bases and J by 6 bases, with 14 bases between the two germline ends. This CDR3 is built from 15 residues. The CDR3 sequence: CASSQDGRGGDGYTF. Written as DNA, the CDR3 is TGCGCCAGCAGCCAAGATGGCAGGGGCGGCGATGGCTACACCTTC.

The V gene is TRBV7-3, the J gene TRBJ1-2; the D is unclear. The V and J ends lost 2 bases and 1 base respectively, with 8 bases between them. In germline, CDR1 is SGHTA, CDR2 FQGTGA. CDR3 length: 14 amino acids. CDR3: CASSLGGDNYGYTF. The CDR3 coding sequence is TGTGCCAGCAGCTTAGGAGGAGATAACTATGGCTACACCTTC.

This chain uses TRBV6-2 or TRBV6-3 with TRBJ2-1, with 15 positions matching TRBD2. The CDR3 contains 15 residues. Germline-derived CDR1 and CDR2 are MNHEY and SVGEGT. The junction had 3 bases not matched to a gene; V was cut back by 5 bases and J by 7 bases. CDR3 bases: TGTGCCAGCAGTGGGACTAGCGGGAGGCATAATGAGCAGTTCTTC. This sequence encodes CASSGTSGRHNEQFF.

The chain couples TRBV2 to TRBJ1-2; D not certain. The CDR3 runs 14 residues. The V end was cut by 7 bases, the J end by 4 bases, with 16 bases between. CDR1 is SNHLY, CDR2 FYNNEI, per germline. The CDR3 DNA sequence: TGTGCCAGCACCCCGGGGATGAACCTCTATGGCTACACCTTC. Amino acids: CASTPGMNLYGYTF.

This chain joins TRBV7-6 and TRBJ1-3; no clear D gene. The CDR3 is made up of 16 amino acids. Germline loops: CDR1 SGHVS, CDR2 FNYEAQ. V dropped 2 bases and J dropped 0 bases, with 11 bases sitting between them. This CDR3 reads CASSLPGPISGNTIYF. CDR3 bases: TGTGCCAGCAGCTTACCTGGGCCGATCTCTGGAAACACCATATATTTT. The full variable domain, its missing parts supplied by reference TRBV7-6 and TRBJ1-3, is GAGVSQSPRYKVTKRGQDVALRCDPISGHVSLYWYRQALGQGPEFLTYFNYEAQQDKSGLPNDRFSAERPEGSISTLTIQRTEQRDSAMYRCASSLPGPISGNTIYFGEGSWLTVV.

This chain links TRBV7-2 with TRBJ1-5; D is perhaps TRBD1 (5 bases). Germline V gene lookup returns CDR1 SGHTA and CDR2 FQGNSA. V lost 3 bases and J lost 3, with 9 bases in between. This CDR3 is 14 amino acids long. CDR3 in amino acids: CASSFSRVNQPQHF. CDR3 sequence (DNA): TGTGCCAGCAGCTTCTCCAGGGTCAATCAGCCCCAGCATTTT.

The chain recombines TRBV19 with TRBJ1-4; D unclear. Between the trimmed V and J ends, which lost 2 bases and 5 bases, there was a span of 6 bases. The V gene's germline CDR1 is LNHDA and CDR2 SQIVND (reference sequence). The CDR3 covers 13 residues. The CDR3 region is CASSITVNEKLFF. CDR3 sequence (DNA): TGTGCCAGTAGTATAACGGTCAATGAAAAACTGTTTTTT.

Only a few counts were recorded for this clone. The gene calls are TRBV24-1 and TRBJ2-6; 7 positions agree with TRBD1. The CDR3 runs 18 residues. V lost 2 bases to trimming and J lost 4 bases; unmatched junction nucleotides: 10. Germline V CDR1 and CDR2: KGHDR, SFDVKD. This CDR3 is CATSDSSEGAAGANVLTF. Written as DNA, the CDR3 is TGTGCCACCAGTGATTCTTCAGAGGGGGCCGCGGGGGCCAACGTCCTGACTTTC.

The chain has TRBV19 and TRBJ1-1; a possible D gene is TRBD1 (5 bases). CDR1 is LNHDA and CDR2 is SQIVND in the germline V gene (reference sequence). The CDR3 is 16 residues long. V was clipped by 0 bases and J by 4 bases, with 15 bases between them. The CDR3 sequence is CASSIDQAGLGTEAFF. Written as DNA, the CDR3 is TGTGCCAGTAGTATAGATCAGGCAGGGTTGGGCACTGAAGCTTTCTTT.

The chain recombines TRBV5-1 with TRBJ1-4; D may be TRBD1 (5 bases). CDR1 and CDR2 (germline): SGHRS, YFSETQ. Trimming removed 4 bases at V and 3 bases at J, with 13 bases between. CDR3 length: 15 residues. The CDR3 nucleotides read TGCGCCAGCAGCCCATCATCAGGGCCTAATGAAAAACTGTTTTTT. Its translation: CASSPSSGPNEKLFF.

V gene TRBV7-3 combines with J gene TRBJ1-2; 9 bases are a match to TRBD1. The CDR3 runs 14 residues. V was clipped by 6 bases and J by 5 bases; unmatched bases: 7. The germline V gene encodes CDR1 SGHTA and CDR2 FQGTGA. CDR3 coding DNA: TGTGCCAGCAGAAACCCGGGACAGGGTTATGGCTACACCTTC. Its protein product is CASRNPGQGYGYTF.

The chain employs TRBV5-1 and TRBJ1-4, with 10 bases that match TRBD1. The V segment lost 2 bases and the J segment 8 bases; nucleotides outside the gene matches: 12. The length of the CDR3 is 17 residues. Per the germline V gene, CDR1 is SGHRS and CDR2 is YFSETQ. CDR3 coding DNA: TGCGCCAGCAGCTTCCGGGACAGGGGTTCTTCAGGAGAAAAACTGTTTTTT. Amino acids: CASSFRDRGSSGEKLFF.

This chain connects TRBV24-1 to TRBJ1-2; D is unclear. Trimming shortened V by 2 bases and J by 0 bases, and 6 bases separated the two germline ends. The CDR3 runs to 14 residues. Germline V gene sequence: CDR1 KGHDR, CDR2 SFDVKD. CDR3 coding DNA: TGTGCCACCAGTGATTCTACAGCTAACTATGGCTACACCTTC. Translation gives CATSDSTANYGYTF.

CDR3 sequence: CATSGGGTQYF. CDR3 DNA sequence: TGTGCCACCTCTGGGGGTGGGACGCAGTATTTT. V is TRBV24-1 and J is TRBJ2-3; either TRBD1 or TRBD2 may supply D (5 bases each). Germline V gene sequence: CDR1 KGHDR, CDR2 SFDVKD. Trimming took off 9 bases at V and 9 bases at J, with 12 bases between the two ends. CDR3 size: 11 residues.